This paragraph covers one TCR beta chain sequence. Antigen: not known. This record comes from a study of T cell repertoires in cytomegalovirus infection. On the study more broadly: Indicated by public TCR beta signatures were CMV infection and matching HLA type. Study-wide results and caveats: The study found HLA-C-restricted CMV-specific TCR beta clonotypes dominating the ex vivo response.

Trimming at V came to 5 bases and at J to 7 bases, leaving 6 bases not matched to a gene. Germline V gives CDR1 SGHTA, CDR2 FQGNSA. CDR3 size: 15 residues. MiXCR, applied by TCRdb to the reads, yields one record per CDR3 protein. The profile shows 75,000 to 100,000 distinct CDR3 sequences, under 55% of them singletons. The source of this sequence is a human donor in good health (CMV status not recorded). Some clones in this sample may be carry-over from other donors' samples. J is TRBJ2-2 and V is TRBV7-2; 11 bases match TRBD2. Here the sequenced sample was CD8+ T cells from cultured PBMCs, taken from culture after CMV antigen stimulation. The CDR3 here is CASSRPGLAGGELFF. The DNA for the CDR3 is TGTGCCAGCAGCCGTCCCGGACTAGCGGGCGGGGAGCTGTTTTTT. The full variable domain, with the rest looked up from reference TRBV7-2 and TRBJ2-2, is GAGVSQSPSNKVTEKGKDVELRCDPISGHTALYWYRQSLGQGLEFLIYFQGNSAPDKSGLPSDRFSAERTGGSVSTLTIQRTQQEDSAVYLCASSRPGLAGGELFFGEGSRLTVL.